One and the same sample provided the 15 T cell receptor beta chains below, sequenced in a study of T cells in Graves' hyperthyroidism and ophthalmopathy. Researchers took RNA transcripts and amplified the TCR beta CDR3 regions from them. The study used the HTBI primer set for a first-round RT-PCR of the TCR CDR3. One entry per CDR3 protein, called by TCRdb with MiXCR from the multiplex PCR reads. The repertoire holds about 560,000 distinct CDR3 sequences, 35% to 55% seen once, with just under 8.5% in the top ten. Sequenced sample: peripheral blood or thyroid tissue (not recorded which). Receptor source: a young woman with Graves' hyperthyroidism.

This clonotype is a singleton in its sample. DNA of the CDR3: TGTGCCAGCAAGCGGGAGGGTACAGGGGGCGAGCAGTACTTC. Amino acids: CASKREGTGGEQYF. This sequence joins TRBV5-2 and TRBJ2-7; no check of the table's D call, TRBD2, against the DNA was made. TRBV5-2 represents a pseudogene. The CDR3 spans 14 residues.

As to this clonotype: This may be a read error: a much more frequent sequence differs by one nucleotide. This chain uses TRBV2 with TRBJ1-2; 8 bases map to TRBD1. Per the germline V gene, CDR1 is SNHLY and CDR2 is FYNNEI. This CDR3 is built from 14 residues. V shed 4 bases, J shed 8 bases, and the junction held 9 bases outside the gene matches. The CDR3 region has the DNA TGTGCCAGCAGTGGCGATGGACAGGGAACGGGCTACACCTTC. Its translation is CASSGDGQGTGYTF.

This clonotype was detected many times. This chain joins TRBV7-2 and TRBJ1-2; possible D gene TRBD1, 5 bases. From germline, CDR1 is SGHTA and CDR2 FQGNSA. The length of the CDR3 is 13 residues. The V and J ends lost 5 bases and 7 bases respectively, with 14 bases between them. The CDR3: CASSTQESAGYTF. The CDR3 DNA reads as TGTGCCAGCAGCACACAGGAATCGGCTGGCTACACCTTC. The variable domain in full, with the rest retrieved from reference TRBV7-2 and TRBJ1-2, is GAGVSQSPSNKVTEKGKDVELRCDPISGHTALYWYRQSLGQGLEFLIYFQGNSAPDKSGLPSDRFSAERTGGSVSTLTIQRTQQEDSAVYLCASSTQESAGYTFGSGTRLTVV.

This clonotype was seen at least ten times. The chain recombines TRBV12-3 or TRBV12-4 with TRBJ1-3; unclear D gene. There are 11 residues in the CDR3. Trimming shortened V by 6 bases and J by 9 bases, and 9 bases separated the two germline ends. CDR3 loop: CASSRGSTIYF. The CDR3 DNA reads TGTGCCAGCAGCCGTGGGAGCACCATATATTTT.

As regards this clonotype: A single base separates this from a much larger clone, so it may be a read error. The gene calls are TRBV10-3 and TRBJ1-4, with a possible D match to TRBD1 (6 bases). The CDR3 is 15 residues long. With 0 bases removed from V and 7 bases from J, the gap between germline ends came to 12 bases. Germline V gene sequence: CDR1 ENHRY, CDR2 SYGVKD. Written as DNA, the CDR3 is TGTGCCATCAGTGAGTCGGGGGGCTGTAGTGAAAAACTGTTTTTT. Translation: CAISESGGCSEKLFF.

This clonotype has only a few counts. The chain uses TRBV7-2 and TRBJ1-2; no reliable D call. The germline V and J ends were trimmed by 1 base and 7 bases, with 13 bases remaining between them. Germline CDR1 SGHTA, CDR2 FQGNSA. The CDR3 is 14 amino acids. This CDR3 is CASSLGIPSGGYTF. In nucleotides, the CDR3 is TGTGCCAGCAGCTTAGGCATCCCCTCGGGTGGCTACACCTTC.

The V call is TRBV7-2, the J call TRBJ2-7; perhaps TRBD1 as D (5 bases). Between the trimmed V and J ends, which lost 8 bases and 2 bases, there was a span of 16 bases. Germline V CDR1 and CDR2: SGHTA, FQGNSA. CDR3 size: 14 residues. The CDR3 DNA reads TGTGCCAGCTGGGGCCGCGGCTCCGCCTACGAGCAGTACTTC. Its protein product is CASWGRGSAYEQYF.

The chain couples TRBV2 to TRBJ1-5; D uncertain. The germline V gene has CDR1 SNHLY and CDR2 FYNNEI. Trimming left V 2 bases short and J 2 bases short, with 16 bases between. This CDR3 comprises 17 residues. The DNA for the CDR3 is TGTGCCAGCAGTGAACGTACTGCCGGCCATGGCAATCAGCCCCAGCATTTT. Translation: CASSERTAGHGNQPQHF.

The genes are TRBV7-2 and TRBJ2-7, with no clear D. Germline CDR1 and CDR2: SGHTA and FQGNSA. This CDR3 comprises 14 residues. Trimming removed 5 bases from V and 7 bases from J, with 18 bases in between. DNA for the CDR3: TGTGCCAGCAGCGACCGGGCCTCGCCTGGAGAGCAGTACTTC. This translates into CASSDRASPGEQYF.

A note on this clonotype: This clone may be a read error of a much larger clone one base away. The chain has TRBV20-1 and TRBJ1-2; the match to TRBD1 covers 8 bases. This CDR3 comprises 14 residues. From germline, CDR1 is DFQATT and CDR2 SNEGSKA (reference sequence). The CDR3 reads CSARLRPLGQGYIF. CDR3 nucleotide sequence: TGCAGTGCTAGACTTCGCCCCCTAGGACAGGGCTACATCTTC.

The rearrangement uses TRBV7-6 and TRBJ1-1, with 7 bases aligning to TRBD1. Germline V gene lookup returns CDR1 SGHVS and CDR2 FNYEAQ. Trimming cost V 1 base and J 1 base; bases outside gene matches: 6. The CDR3 runs to 16 residues. CDR3 amino acids: CASSLEGASENTEAFF. The CDR3 DNA is TGTGCCAGCAGCTTAGAGGGGGCATCGGAGAACACTGAAGCTTTCTTT.

This clonotype was seen at least ten times. This chain joins TRBV7-8 and TRBJ1-2; D is unclear. The V gene lost 2 bases and the J gene lost 2 bases, with 6 bases spanning the gap. Germline loops: CDR1 SGHVS, CDR2 FQNEAQ. This CDR3 region has 13 residues. CDR3 region: CASSLRINYGYTF. DNA of the CDR3: TGTGCCAGCAGCTTACGTATAAACTATGGCTACACCTTC.

Only a few counts were recorded for this clonotype. A much bigger clone sits one base away, suggesting this may be a read error. This chain links TRBV15 with TRBJ1-6; D possibly corresponds to TRBD1 (6 bases). From germline, CDR1 is LNHNV and CDR2 YYDKDF (reference sequence). The length of the CDR3 is 15 residues. This CDR3 reads CAPSRGSGVNSPLHF. For the CDR3, the DNA is TGTGCCCCCAGCAGAGGGTCAGGGGTTAATTCACCCCTCCACTTT.

The CDR3 loop is CASSWTPSAGELFF. In nucleotides, the CDR3 is TGTGCCAGCAGCTGGACTCCTTCCGCCGGGGAGCTGTTTTTT. The gene calls are TRBV7-8 and TRBJ2-2, with D possibly TRBD2 on 5 matching bases. This CDR3 is built from 14 residues. Germline CDR1 is SGHVS and CDR2 is FQNEAQ. V shed 4 bases and J shed 6 bases, with 12 bases lying between them.

The table lists this clonotype with a count of one. The chain recombines TRBV9 with TRBJ1-6; D is perhaps TRBD1 (6 bases). V was shortened by 0 bases and J by 14 bases, with 12 bases between the two germline ends. CDR3 length equals 13 residues. From germline, CDR1 is SGDLS and CDR2 YYNGEE. CDR3 in amino acids: CASSVDGTMALHF. The CDR3 bases are TGTGCCAGCAGCGTAGACGGGACAATGGCCCTCCACTTT.